The 7 T cell receptor beta chains below were found in one sample sequenced in a study of cytomegalovirus exposure and HLA in healthy donors. Amplification used 60 Vbeta primers and 13 Jbeta primers. The method was immunoSEQ multiplex PCR; TCRdb's version includes in-frame clones alone and lacks a portion of them. The sample has some 120,000 clones; around 79% are singletons. The sample was PBMCs. All receptors come from a woman in her thirties or forties in good health and CMV-seronegative.

The rearrangement joins TRBV7-2 to TRBJ2-3; D perhaps matches TRBD2 (5 bases). Trimming left V 0 bases short and J 6 bases short, with 13 bases between. The CDR3 consists of 15 residues. The germline V gene encodes CDR1 SGHTA and CDR2 FQGNSA. CDR3 sequence (DNA): TGTGCCAGCAGCTTAGCGGACTCCGGATACGATACGCAGTATTTT. Translated, it gives CASSLADSGYDTQYF.

The chain links TRBV7-9 to TRBJ2-2; 11 bases line up with TRBD2. The CDR3 length is 15 residues. CDR1 and CDR2 (germline): SEHNR, FQNEAQ (reference sequence). Trimming removed 3 bases from V and 7 bases from J; junction bases left unmatched: 4. DNA for the CDR3: TGTGCCAGCAGCTTGACTAGCGGGGTCGGCGGGGAGCTGTTTTTT. Translated, it gives CASSLTSGVGGELFF.

The rearrangement joins TRBV7-2 to TRBJ1-1; TRBD1 is a possible D gene (5 bases). Germline CDR1 SGHTA, CDR2 FQGNSA. With 2 bases removed from V and 0 bases from J, the gap between germline ends came to 7 bases. The CDR3 sequence is 14 residues long. The CDR3 region has the DNA TGTGCCAGCAGCTTACAGGGTATGAACACTGAAGCTTTCTTT. This translates into CASSLQGMNTEAFF.

The rearrangement joins TRBV6-5 to TRBJ2-7; D may be TRBD1 (6 bases). This CDR3 has 12 residues. Trimming shortened V by 5 bases and J by 6 bases, and 11 bases separated the two germline ends. Germline CDR1 reads MNHEY; CDR2 reads SVGAGI. The CDR3 DNA follows: TGTGCCAGCAGTCCTTGGGGGCGCGAGCAGTACTTC. It encodes CASSPWGREQYF.

This chain joins TRBV13 and TRBJ2-3, with TRBD1 matching 8 bases. Losses at the gene ends were 2 bases for V and 3 bases for J; bases not matched to a gene: 4. Germline assignment: CDR1 PRHDT and CDR2 FYEKMQ (reference sequence). The CDR3 has 15 amino acids. The CDR3 DNA is TGTGCCAGCAGCTTACACAGGGGGGATACAGATACGCAGTATTTT. The encoded protein is CASSLHRGDTDTQYF.

This clone was found once. The chain has TRBV21-1 and TRBJ1-3; no DNA check was done on the table's D call, TRBD1. TRBV21-1 is flagged as a pseudogene. The CDR3 sequence is 16 residues long. The CDR3 bases are TGTGCCAGCAGCAAAGTAAACAGTCATCATCGAAACACCATATATTTT. Amino acid sequence: CASSKVNSHHRNTIYF.

The genes are TRBV11-2 and TRBJ2-5, with no clear D. The CDR3 consists of 13 residues. The V gene's germline CDR1 is SGHAT and CDR2 FQNNGV. V dropped 3 bases and J dropped 5 bases, with 10 bases sitting between them. The CDR3 DNA reads as TGTGCCAGCAGCTTCCCACGGGTGGAGACCCAGTACTTC. This sequence encodes CASSFPRVETQYF.